Reported below is one TCR beta chain. TCRdb's copy holds only in-frame clones and misses some; the assay was immunoSEQ multiplex PCR. The sample lists approximately 210,000 clones; roughly four fifths were seen once. Germline values: CDR1 SNHLY, CDR2 FYNNEI. The CDR3 extends over 13 amino acids. The ends were cut back, 6 bases at V and 8 bases at J, with 16 bases in the middle. This specimen belongs to a study of blood T cell repertoires in COVID-19. The specimen was peripheral blood. The chain links TRBV2 to TRBJ1-2; TRBD1 is a possible D gene (5 bases). The source is a woman aged 40 to 55 with acute or convalescent COVID-19. CDR3 coding DNA: TGTGCCAGCAGAGGGGAGGGGTTACTGGGCTACACCTTC. It encodes CASRGEGLLGYTF.